Here is one T cell receptor (beta chain) with its context. The clone's antigen remains unknown. Base qualities are not at hand, and no much larger clone is one base apart. Healthy HIV-negative adults with no recently reported acute infections or vaccinations were included as donors. Every donor was a Caucasian adult living in Nashville, Tennessee, USA. CD4+ T cells were enriched by magnetic negative selection; naive cells were then positively selected on CD45RA, and the negative fraction formed the memory subset. After blood collection by leukapheresis, PBMCs were isolated using Ficoll-Histopaque density gradient centrifugation and then cryopreserved in the vapor phase of liquid nitrogen. Analytical flow cytometry was used to check the purity and quantity of each magnetically sorted T cell population. Each sorted fraction had its genomic DNA isolated and then quantified by UV absorbance on a Nanodrop 2000c.

The data were taken from a study of shared clonotypes between healthy human individuals (dated by TCRdb to about 2020). As for the study more broadly: Two women and a few men aged 18 to 49 years were included in the cohort. For each donor, CD4 naive and CD4 memory were each given three plates, CD8 naive was given two plates, and CD8 memory was given one plate. The study deeply sequenced blood TCR repertoires of five healthy adults to estimate repertoire size and the extent of clonotype sharing between individuals. Different laboratories and diverse techniques were used to prepare libraries and sequence TCR repertoires, to increase sequencing depth and limit assay-specific biases. Leukapheresis yielded between about 0.8 and 8.9 billion PBMCs per donor. What the authors observed across the whole study: Naive subsets generally had larger estimated clonotype richness than memory subsets. The small number of donors limited the genetic and exposure-history diversity represented. About 5% of naive CD4, around 3.5% of naive CD8, about 2.5% of memory CD4, and approximately 0.4% of memory CD8 clonotypes were shared across several donors. Even with the large sequencing depth, rarefaction of the sorted-subset datasets indicated that sequencing was incomplete. Sampling was restricted to blood, and TCR repertoires in tissue are likely to differ from TCR repertoires in blood. Based on pairwise subsampling, the degree of clonotype sharing among donors was expected to be affected by sequencing depth. Higher generation probabilities were observed for clonotypes shared by all four sorted-subset donors than for non-shared clonotypes.

Using the deep immunoSEQ assay, multiplex PCR amplified TCR CDR3 regions from genomic DNA. Extracted genomic DNA from each cell subset was spread evenly across all wells of several immunoSEQ 96-well plates, with each plate serving as a replicate. For sorted subsets, each replicate PCR was loaded with approximately 190 ng genomic DNA, equivalent to 32,000 or so T cell genomes. Purified libraries were quantified with a Qubit 3.0 fluorometer, sized on a Bioanalyzer 2100, and re-quantified with the KAPA Library Quantification kit. Every immunoSEQ 96-well plate was sequenced on a dedicated single-read 150-cycle Illumina NextSeq 550 flow cell. The authors' pipeline ran thus. Because the immunoSEQ output included only junctional sequences and no quality scores, the filtering could not be the same as the filtering used for full-length reads. To assign V/J genes and CDR3, sequences were annotated against IMGT germline references using PyIR, a Python wrapper for IgBLAST v1.9. Reads were removed for weak V/J assignments (E-value above 1e-6), missing CDR3, stop codons, out-of-frame junctions, or ambiguous translated residues. A V3J clonotype was defined by an identical inferred V gene, J gene, and CDR3 amino acid sequence. To compute the percentage overlap between repertoires, the number of shared unique clonotypes was divided by the size of the smaller repertoire. RTK rarefaction, the Chao1 estimator, and Recon v2.1 estimates of unobserved clonotypes were used to assess repertoire richness. For all TCRbeta clonotypes obtained by the gDNA method from four donors, generation probabilities were computed with OLGA. In its TCRdb copy, this immuneACCESS table keeps in-frame sequences only and misses some clones. Where compared with another copy, unresolved V genes explain less than half of these, and the others have no known cause. The V and J calls and the clone size are those of that table, but D and trimming were determined from the DNA. This sample comprises about 2 million clones, roughly 94% of them detected only once. The ten biggest clones cover roughly 0.13% of the sample.

Trimming accounts for 2 bases at V and 4 bases at J, while the number of junction bases matched to no gene is 9. The CDR3 starts with the cysteine, ends with the phenylalanine, and has 15 residues. Just the 45-base CDR3 DNA is kept, in frame starting at base 1. From the germline V gene, CDR1 is SGHDT and CDR2 is YYEEEE. The specimen was naive CD4+ T cells sorted from blood. Read against the paper, the sample's cell subset or site label means: CD45RA+ positively selected. The chain joins TRBV5-6 to TRBJ2-7, and 7 bases in between align with TRBD2. The clonotype was recovered from a man aged 18 to 30 in good health. The sequence in DNA is TGTGCCAGCAGCTTCGGATCGGGGGGAGTTTACGAGCAGTACTTC. It is translated as CASSFGSGGVYEQYF.